The clone carrying this TCR beta chain showed up just a few times. Its specificity is unknown. As it was prepared, the TCRbeta library received unique molecular identifiers. TCRdb independently ran MiXCR on the PCR reads; one entry per CDR3 protein. The sample holds about 900,000 distinct CDR3 sequences; about 29% are singletons and the top ten take roughly 31%. The CDR3 runs 13 residues. Germline-derived CDR1 and CDR2 are SGDLS and YYNGEE. Between the trimmed V and J ends, which lost 4 bases and 10 bases, there was a span of 18 bases. This record comes from a study of T-cell reconstitution after alpha-beta-depleted transplantation in children. Findings and caveats of the study: Roughly two months post-transplant, alpha-beta T cells reportedly originated from several hundred graft clones that had expanded.

The receptor's source is a boy under three years old who had a stem cell transplant for SCID, so the T cells may come from the graft donor. The sequencing here drew on PBMCs, mostly from graft donor cells, taken 360 days after TCRalphabeta/CD19-depleted stem cell transplant. This chain connects TRBV9 to TRBJ2-7, with a possible D match to TRBD1 (6 bases). The CDR3 DNA reads as TGTGCCAGCAGCTCGCAGGAGAACAGGGCCCAGTACTTC. Translation gives CASSSQENRAQYF.